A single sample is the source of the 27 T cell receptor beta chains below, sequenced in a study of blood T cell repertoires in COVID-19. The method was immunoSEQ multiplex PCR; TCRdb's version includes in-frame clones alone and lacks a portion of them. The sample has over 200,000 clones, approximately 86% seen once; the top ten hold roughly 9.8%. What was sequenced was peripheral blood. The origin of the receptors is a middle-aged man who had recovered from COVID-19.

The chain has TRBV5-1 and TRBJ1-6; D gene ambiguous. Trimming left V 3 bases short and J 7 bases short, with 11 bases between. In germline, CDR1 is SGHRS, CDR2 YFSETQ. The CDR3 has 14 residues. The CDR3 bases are TGCGCCAGCAGCTCGGGGATGGAGAATTCACCCCTCCACTTT. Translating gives CASSSGMENSPLHF.

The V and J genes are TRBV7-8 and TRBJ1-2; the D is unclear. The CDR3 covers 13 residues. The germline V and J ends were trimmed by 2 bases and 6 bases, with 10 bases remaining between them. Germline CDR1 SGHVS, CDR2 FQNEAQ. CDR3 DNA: TGTGCCAGCAGCTTAAGCAGGACTGATGGCTACACCTTC. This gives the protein CASSLSRTDGYTF.

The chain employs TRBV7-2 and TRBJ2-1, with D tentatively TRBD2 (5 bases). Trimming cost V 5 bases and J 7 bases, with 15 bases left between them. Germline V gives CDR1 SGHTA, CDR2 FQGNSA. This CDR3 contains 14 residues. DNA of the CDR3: TGTGCCAGCAGCATGAGGACTTTGGGGAATGAGCAGTTCTTC. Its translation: CASSMRTLGNEQFF.

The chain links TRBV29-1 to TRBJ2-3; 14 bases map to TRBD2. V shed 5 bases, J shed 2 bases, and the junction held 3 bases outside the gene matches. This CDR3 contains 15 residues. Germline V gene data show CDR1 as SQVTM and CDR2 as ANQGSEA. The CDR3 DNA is TGCAGCGTTCGGACTAGCGGGGGGTCCACAGATACGCAGTATTTT. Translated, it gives CSVRTSGGSTDTQYF.

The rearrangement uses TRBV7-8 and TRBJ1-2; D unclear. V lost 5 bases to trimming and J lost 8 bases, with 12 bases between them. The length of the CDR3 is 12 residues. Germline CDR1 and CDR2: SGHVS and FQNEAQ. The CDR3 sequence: CASSPGREGYTF. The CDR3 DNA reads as TGTGCCAGCAGCCCTGGACGGGAGGGCTACACCTTC.

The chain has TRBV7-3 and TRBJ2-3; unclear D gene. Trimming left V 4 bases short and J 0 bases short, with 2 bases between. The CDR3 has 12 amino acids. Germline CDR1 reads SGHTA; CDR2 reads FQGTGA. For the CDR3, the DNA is TGTGCCAGCAGCTCTAGCACAGATACGCAGTATTTT. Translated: CASSSSTDTQYF.

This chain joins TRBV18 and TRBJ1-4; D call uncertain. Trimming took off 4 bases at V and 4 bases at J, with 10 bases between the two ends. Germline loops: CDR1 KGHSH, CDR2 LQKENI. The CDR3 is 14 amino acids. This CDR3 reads CASSLTRFNEKLFF. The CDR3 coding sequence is TGTGCCAGCTCACTCACCAGGTTTAATGAAAAACTGTTTTTT.

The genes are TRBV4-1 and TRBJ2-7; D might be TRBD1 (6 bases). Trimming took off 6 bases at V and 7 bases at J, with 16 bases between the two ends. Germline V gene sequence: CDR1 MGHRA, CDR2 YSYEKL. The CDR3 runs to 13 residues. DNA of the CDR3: TGCGCCAGCAGAAATACAGGGACGCGGGAGCAGTACTTC. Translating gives CASRNTGTREQYF.

The CDR3 reads CASSLMRTSGSYEQYF. CDR3 coding DNA: TGTGCCAGCAGCTTAATGCGGACTAGCGGTTCCTACGAGCAGTACTTC. The gene calls are TRBV7-9 and TRBJ2-7; 10 bases fit TRBD2. The CDR3 has 16 amino acids. V lost 2 bases to trimming and J lost 1 base; unmatched junction nucleotides: 5. Germline V gene data show CDR1 as SEHNR and CDR2 as FQNEAQ (reference sequence).

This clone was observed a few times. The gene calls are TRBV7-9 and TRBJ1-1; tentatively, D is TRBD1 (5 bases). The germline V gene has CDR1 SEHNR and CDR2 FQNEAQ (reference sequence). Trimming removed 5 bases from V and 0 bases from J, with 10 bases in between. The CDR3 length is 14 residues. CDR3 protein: CASSLGGMNTEAFF. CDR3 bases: TGTGCCAGCAGCCTCGGGGGGATGAACACTGAAGCTTTCTTT.

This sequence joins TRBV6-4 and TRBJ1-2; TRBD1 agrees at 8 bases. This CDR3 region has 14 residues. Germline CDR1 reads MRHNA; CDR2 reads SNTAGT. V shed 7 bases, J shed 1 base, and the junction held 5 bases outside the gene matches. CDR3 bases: TGTGCCAGCAAGGGACAGGCGTTTAACTATGGCTACACCTTC. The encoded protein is CASKGQAFNYGYTF.

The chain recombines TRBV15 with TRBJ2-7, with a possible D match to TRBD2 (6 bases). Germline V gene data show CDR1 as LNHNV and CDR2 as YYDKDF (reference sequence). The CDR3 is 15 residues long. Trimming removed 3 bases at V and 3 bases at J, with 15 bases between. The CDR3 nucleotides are TGTGCCACCAGCAGCGCCCCGGGAGCCATCTACGAGCAGTACTTC. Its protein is CATSSAPGAIYEQYF.

The CDR3 DNA follows: TGTGCCAGCTCACCACCTAGCGGGAGAACCGAGCAGTACTTC. Protein: CASSPPSGRTEQYF. The V and J genes are TRBV18 and TRBJ2-7; TRBD2 agrees at 9 bases. Germline V gene lookup returns CDR1 KGHSH and CDR2 LQKENI. The CDR3 totals 14 residues. The trim removed 0 bases at V and 6 bases at J, leaving 3 bases unmatched. Together with reference TRBV18 and TRBJ2-7, the CDR3 gives the full variable domain: NAGVMQNPRHLVRRRGQEARLRCSPMKGHSHVYWYRQLPEEGLKFMVYLQKENIIDESGMPKERFSAEFPKEGPSILRIQQVVRGDSAAYFCASSPPSGRTEQYFGPGTRLTVT.

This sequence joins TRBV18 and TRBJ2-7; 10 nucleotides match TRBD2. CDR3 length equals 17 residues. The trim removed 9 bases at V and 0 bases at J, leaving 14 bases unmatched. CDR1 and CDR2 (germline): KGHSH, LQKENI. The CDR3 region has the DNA TGTGCCAGTCTGGGCACTAGCGGGGCGGCGACCTCCTACGAGCAGTACTTC. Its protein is CASLGTSGAATSYEQYF.

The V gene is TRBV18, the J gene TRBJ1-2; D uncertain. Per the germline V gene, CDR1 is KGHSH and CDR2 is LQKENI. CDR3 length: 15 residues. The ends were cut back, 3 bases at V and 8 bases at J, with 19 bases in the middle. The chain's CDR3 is CASSPPGDGRRGYTF. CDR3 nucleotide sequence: TGTGCCAGCTCACCGCCGGGAGACGGGCGGAGAGGCTACACCTTC.

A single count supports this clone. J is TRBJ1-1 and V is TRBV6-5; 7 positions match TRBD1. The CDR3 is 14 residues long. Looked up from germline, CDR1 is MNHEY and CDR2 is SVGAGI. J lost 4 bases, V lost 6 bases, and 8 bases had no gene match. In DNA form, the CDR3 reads TGTGCCAGCAGGCAGACAGGGTTGGGCACTGAAGCTTTCTTT. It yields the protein CASRQTGLGTEAFF.

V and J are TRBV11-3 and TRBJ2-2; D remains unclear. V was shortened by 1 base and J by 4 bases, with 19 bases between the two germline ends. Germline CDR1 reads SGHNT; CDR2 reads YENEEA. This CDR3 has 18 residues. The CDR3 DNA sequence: TGTGCCAGCAGCTTAGGAAACCGACGACAAAGCCGCACCGGGGAGCTGTTTTTT. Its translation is CASSLGNRRQSRTGELFF.

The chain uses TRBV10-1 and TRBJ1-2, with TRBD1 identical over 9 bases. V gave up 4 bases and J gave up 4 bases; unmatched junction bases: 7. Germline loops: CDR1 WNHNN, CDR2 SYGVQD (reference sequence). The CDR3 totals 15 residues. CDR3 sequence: CASSAQGAVPYGYTF. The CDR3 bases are TGCGCCAGCAGTGCACAGGGGGCCGTACCCTATGGCTACACCTTC.

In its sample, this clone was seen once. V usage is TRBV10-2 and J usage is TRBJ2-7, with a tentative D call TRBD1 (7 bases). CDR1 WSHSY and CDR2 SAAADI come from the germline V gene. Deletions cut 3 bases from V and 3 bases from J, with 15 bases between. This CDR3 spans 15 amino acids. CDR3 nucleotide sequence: TGCGCCAGCAGTGATGGCAGGGGGGCCTTCTACGAGCAGTACTTC. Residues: CASSDGRGAFYEQYF.

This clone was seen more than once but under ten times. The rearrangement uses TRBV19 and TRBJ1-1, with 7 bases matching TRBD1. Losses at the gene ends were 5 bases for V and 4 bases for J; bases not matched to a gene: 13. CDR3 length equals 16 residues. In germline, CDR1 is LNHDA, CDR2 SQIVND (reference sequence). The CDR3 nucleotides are TGTGCCAGTAGTTCTAGCAGCCCAGGGGGAATCACTGAAGCTTTCTTT. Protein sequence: CASSSSSPGGITEAFF.

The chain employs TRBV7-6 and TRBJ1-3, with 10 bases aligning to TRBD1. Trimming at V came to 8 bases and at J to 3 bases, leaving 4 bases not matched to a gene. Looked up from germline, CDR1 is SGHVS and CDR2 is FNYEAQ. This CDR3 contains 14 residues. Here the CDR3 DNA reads TGTGCCAGCTCAGACAGGGGGCTTGGAAACACCATATATTTT. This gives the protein CASSDRGLGNTIYF.

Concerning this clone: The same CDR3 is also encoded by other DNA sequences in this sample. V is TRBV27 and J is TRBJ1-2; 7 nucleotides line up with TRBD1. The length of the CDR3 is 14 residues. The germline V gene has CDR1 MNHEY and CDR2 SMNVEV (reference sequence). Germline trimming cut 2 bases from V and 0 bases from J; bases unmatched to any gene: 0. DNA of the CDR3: TGTGCCAGCAGTTTACAGGGGGCTAACTATGGCTACACCTTC. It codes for CASSLQGANYGYTF.

The CDR3 coding sequence is TGTGCCAGTAGTGTGGATGGAGGGAACACTGAAGCTTTCTTT. It is translated as CASSVDGGNTEAFF. V usage is TRBV19 and J usage is TRBJ1-1; no definite D call. V lost 5 bases, J lost 1 base, and 11 bases lay in between. The CDR3 contains 14 residues. Per germline, CDR1 LNHDA and CDR2 SQIVND (reference sequence).

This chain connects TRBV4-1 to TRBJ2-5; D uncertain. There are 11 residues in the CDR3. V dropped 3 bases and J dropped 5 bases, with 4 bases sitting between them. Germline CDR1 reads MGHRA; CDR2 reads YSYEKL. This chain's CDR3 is CASSHGETQYF. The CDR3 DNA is TGCGCCAGCAGCCACGGGGAGACCCAGTACTTC.

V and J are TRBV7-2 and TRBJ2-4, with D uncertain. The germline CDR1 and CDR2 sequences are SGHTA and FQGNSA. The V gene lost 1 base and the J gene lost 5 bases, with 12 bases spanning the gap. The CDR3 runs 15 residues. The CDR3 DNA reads TGTGCCAGCAGCTTAGACGAGAAAAAACAAAACATTCAGTACTTC. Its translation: CASSLDEKKQNIQYF.

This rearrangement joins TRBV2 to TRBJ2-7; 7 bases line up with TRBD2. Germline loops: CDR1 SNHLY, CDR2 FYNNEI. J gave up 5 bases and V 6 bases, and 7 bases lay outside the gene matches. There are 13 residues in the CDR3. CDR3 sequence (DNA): TGTGCCAGCAGGGGAGAAGGGAGGGACGAGCAGTACTTC. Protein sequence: CASRGEGRDEQYF.

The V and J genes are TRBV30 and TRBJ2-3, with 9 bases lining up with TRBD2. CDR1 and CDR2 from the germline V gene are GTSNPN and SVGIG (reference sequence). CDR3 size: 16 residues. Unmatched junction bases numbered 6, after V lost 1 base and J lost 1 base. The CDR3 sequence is CAWSDRLAAGTDTQYF. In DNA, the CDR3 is TGTGCCTGGAGTGATCGACTAGCGGCGGGCACAGATACGCAGTATTTT.